The source of this TCR beta chain is a study of blood T cells in healthy people across ages. Whole-study findings and limits: A greater number of naive CD4+ cells and higher diversity distinguished long-lived donors from aged donors. Donor CMV status, an unknown factor, possibly confounded changes in expanded clonotypes.

V was pared by 2 bases and J by 6 bases, with 4 bases of the junction left unmatched. The CDR3 runs 16 residues. Looked up from germline, CDR1 is MNHNS and CDR2 is SASEGT. The use of a sample-barcoded 5' primer and a J-beta primer mix characterized a second PCR of roughly 6 to 11 cycles. TCRdb passed the 5' RACE reads through MiXCR, listing each CDR3 protein once. The sample contains about 1,400,000 distinct CDR3 sequences, approximately 63% of which appear only once. This clonotype was recorded at least ten times. The antigen is unknown. Samples each had at least 6 micrograms of total RNA extracted. Sequencing used blood. The clonotype comes from a man aged 18 to 30 in good health. The rearrangement joins TRBV6-1 to TRBJ2-1; 13 bases match TRBD2. CDR3 DNA: TGTGCCAGCAGTGAAACCGGGACTAGCGGGGCCAATGAGCAGTTCTTC. It yields the protein CASSETGTSGANEQFF.